This entry lists 11 T cell receptor beta chains sequenced from one sample in a study of T cell repertoires in cytomegalovirus infection (dated by TCRdb to the late 2010s). The listed sequencing device is Illumina HiSeq 1500. TCRdb reanalyzed the raw reads on its own, using fastp at Q25 for trimming and MiXCR for clone calling, and kept in-frame beta chains. Rows with a matching CDR3 protein are joined into one entry that keeps the most common DNA and genes. The table for this sample lists about 360,000 distinct CDR3 sequences; 15% to 20% of them were counted only once. Around 10% of the sample is in the top ten clones. The sample consisted of PBMCs. Source of these receptors: a human donor in good health (CMV status not recorded). Some clones in this sample may be carry-over from other donors' samples.

This clonotype has more than one count but fewer than ten. The V gene is TRBV20-1, the J gene TRBJ2-5; perhaps TRBD2 as D (7 bases). V dropped 7 bases and J dropped 1 base, with 19 bases sitting between them. The CDR3 contains 15 residues. CDR1 is DFQATT, CDR2 SNEGSKA, per germline (reference sequence). The CDR3 reads CSGKVRGRGQETQYF. CDR3 DNA: TGCAGTGGAAAAGTGCGGGGGCGGGGCCAAGAGACCCAGTACTTC.

This clonotype was detected once. A read error may be the cause here, since a much bigger clone is one base away. The chain employs TRBV7-2 and TRBJ1-6, with D uncertain. CDR1 is SGHTA, CDR2 FQGNSA, per germline. The CDR3 loop spans 13 amino acids. Trimming shortened V by 5 bases and J by 9 bases, and 11 bases separated the two germline ends. The CDR3 sequence is CASSPEVSSPLHF. CDR3 DNA sequence: TGTGCCAGCAGCCCTGAGGTAAGTTCACCCCTCCACTTT.

Only a few counts were recorded for this clonotype. This chain uses TRBV29-1 with TRBJ2-3; D is ambiguous. The CDR3 loop spans 11 amino acids. Germline CDR1 is SQVTM and CDR2 is ANQGSEA. Trimming took off 0 bases at V and 5 bases at J, with 3 bases between the two ends. Here the CDR3 reads CSVEEVDTQYF. The CDR3 DNA is TGCAGCGTTGAAGAAGTAGATACGCAGTATTTT.

This clonotype has ten or more counts. The V gene is TRBV11-2, the J gene TRBJ1-5; no definite D call. This CDR3 has 14 amino acids. The ends were cut back, 1 base at V and 4 bases at J, with 8 bases in the middle. Germline CDR1 reads SGHAT; CDR2 reads FQNNGV. Here the CDR3 DNA reads TGTGCCAGCAGCTTAGGCCGGGAGAATCAGCCCCAGCATTTT. Its protein product is CASSLGRENQPQHF. Drawing the rest from reference TRBV11-2 and TRBJ1-5, the complete variable domain is EAGVAQSPRYKIIEKRQSVAFWCNPISGHATLYWYQQILGQGPKLLIQFQNNGVVDDSQLPKDRFSAERLKGVDSTLKIQPAKLEDSAVYLCASSLGRENQPQHFGDGTRLSIL.

Only a few counts were recorded for this clonotype. The J gene is TRBJ2-1, the V gene TRBV6-2 or TRBV6-3; TRBD2 aligns across 8 bases. V lost 7 bases, J lost 7 bases, and 6 bases stayed unmatched. Germline V CDR1 and CDR2: MNHEY, SVGEGT. The CDR3 totals 13 residues. The CDR3 DNA follows: TGTGCCAGCAAACTAGCGGTTCTAAATGAGCAGTTCTTC. This encodes CASKLAVLNEQFF.

The gene calls are TRBV4-1 and TRBJ2-1; D is undetermined. Looked up from germline, CDR1 is MGHRA and CDR2 is YSYEKL. The CDR3 is 15 residues long. Trimming left V 3 bases short and J 7 bases short, with 16 bases between. The CDR3 DNA reads TGCGCCAGCAGCCATATCCTTCTTAAGGGAAATGAGCAGTTCTTC. This codes for CASSHILLKGNEQFF.

The gene calls are TRBV7-6 and TRBJ1-1; D is unclear. The germline V gene encodes CDR1 SGHVS and CDR2 FNYEAQ. The CDR3 is 12 residues long. The V gene lost 2 bases and the J gene lost 10 bases, with 11 bases spanning the gap. The CDR3 DNA sequence: TGTGCCAGCAGCTTAATAGGTAATCGAGCTTTCTTT. Amino acids: CASSLIGNRAFF.

This clonotype was detected ten times or more. The chain uses TRBV5-1 and TRBJ1-5; D is undetermined. The ends were cut back, 4 bases at V and 2 bases at J, with 13 bases in the middle. The CDR3 has 15 amino acids. CDR1 SGHRS and CDR2 YFSETQ come from the germline V gene. CDR3 amino acids: CASSPGGGGNQPQHF. In nucleotides, the CDR3 is TGCGCCAGCAGCCCAGGCGGCGGAGGCAATCAGCCCCAGCATTTT.

The rearrangement uses TRBV28 and TRBJ2-2, with D possibly TRBD1 on 6 matching bases. V was cut by 3 bases and J by 5 bases, with 16 bases left in between. This CDR3 spans 16 amino acids. Germline CDR1 MDHEN, CDR2 SYDVKM. In DNA form, the CDR3 reads TGTGCCAGCAGTTTGGATTGGGGGCTAGGGACCGGGGAGCTGTTTTTT. This encodes CASSLDWGLGTGELFF.

This clonotype was detected a few times. The V call is TRBV4-1, the J call TRBJ2-1, with 11 bases aligning to TRBD2. The V gene end was trimmed by 3 bases and the J gene end by 5 bases; junction bases not matched to a gene: 6. This CDR3 comprises 16 residues. CDR1 and CDR2 from the germline V gene are MGHRA and YSYEKL. This CDR3 reads CASSHTSGGVNNEQFF. CDR3 DNA: TGCGCCAGCAGCCATACTAGCGGGGGAGTCAACAATGAGCAGTTCTTC.

In this sample, this clonotype turned up many times. The chain joins TRBV10-3 to TRBJ1-4; D may be TRBD1 (5 bases). Trimming left V 6 bases short and J 0 bases short, with 17 bases between. The CDR3 loop spans 17 amino acids. Germline CDR1 is ENHRY and CDR2 is SYGVKD. This CDR3 is CAIRDGGRGATNEKLFF. CDR3 sequence (DNA): TGTGCCATCAGGGACGGAGGGAGGGGCGCAACTAATGAAAAACTGTTTTTT.